Below are 3 T cell receptor beta chains sequenced from a single sample in a study of shared clonotypes between healthy human individuals. Terminally differentiated effector memory CD45RA+ cells were excluded by CCR7 positive selection of CD45RO-negative cells. Sequencing used immunoSEQ multiplex PCR; TCRdb keeps in-frame clones, though not all of them. The table records some 2 million clones, about 95% of them present only once. The material sequenced was naive CD8+ T cells sorted from blood. The receptors shown here come from a man younger than 30 in good health.

The V and J genes are TRBV6-1 and TRBJ2-3; 13 positions match TRBD2. The germline CDR1 and CDR2 sequences are MNHNS and SASEGT. The CDR3 loop spans 16 amino acids. V lost 4 bases to trimming and J lost 5 bases; unmatched junction nucleotides: 6. In DNA form, the CDR3 reads TGTGCCAGCAGTGGATGGACTAGCGGGGGAGAAGATACGCAGTATTTT. It yields the protein CASSGWTSGGEDTQYF.

A remark on this clone: This sample includes further DNA sequences coding for the same CDR3. The rearrangement links TRBV5-4 to TRBJ2-7; no reliable D call. Germline values: CDR1 SGHNT, CDR2 YYREEE (reference sequence). This CDR3 region has 12 residues. The germline V and J ends were trimmed by 3 bases and 3 bases, with 7 bases remaining between them. The CDR3 DNA reads as TGTGCCAGCAGCTGGGGAAGCTACGAGCAGTACTTC. Its translation is CASSWGSYEQYF.

J is TRBJ2-7 and V is TRBV10-3, with TRBD1 matching over 11 bases. Unmatched junction bases numbered 12, after V lost 8 bases and J lost 0 bases. CDR1 is ENHRY and CDR2 is SYGVKD in the germline V gene. This CDR3 region has 17 residues. The CDR3 nucleotides are TGTGCCATCGAAGCAAGGACAGGGGGCCCTAGCTCCTACGAGCAGTACTTC. This encodes CAIEARTGGPSSYEQYF.